The 29 T cell receptor beta chains reported below all come from one sample, sequenced in a study of blood T cell repertoires in COVID-19. Generated by immunoSEQ multiplex PCR, the TCRdb table keeps only in-frame clones and is missing some. The sample has over 250,000 clones, 85% to 90% seen once. The sample was peripheral blood. The receptors stem from a woman aged 50 to 60 with COVID-19, enrolled during active disease.

V gene TRBV4-3 combines with J gene TRBJ1-3; D unclear. This CDR3 contains 16 residues. Trimming took 1 base from V and 1 from J, leaving 11 bases between them. Germline-derived CDR1 and CDR2 are LGHNA and YSLEER. The CDR3 bases are TGCGCCAGCAGCCAAGCCCGCGGGGATTCTGGAAACACCATATATTTT. Amino acids: CASSQARGDSGNTIYF.

In its sample, this clone was seen once. The chain has TRBV7-2 and TRBJ2-1, with D tentatively TRBD1 (6 bases). Trimming stripped 6 bases from V and 3 bases from J, with 15 bases between. The CDR3 length is 15 residues. CDR1 and CDR2 from the germline V gene are SGHTA and FQGNSA. CDR3 residues: CASSSSGTRYNEQFF. CDR3 coding DNA: TGTGCCAGCAGTTCATCCGGGACACGCTACAATGAGCAGTTCTTC.

The V and J genes are TRBV9 and TRBJ1-1; a possible D gene is TRBD1 (6 bases). Trimming cost V 4 bases and J 3 bases, with 16 bases left between them. Germline V gene data show CDR1 as SGDLS and CDR2 as YYNGEE. The CDR3 is 15 amino acids. DNA for the CDR3: TGTGCCAGCAGCCCCGCGGGGGGCAGGGACACTGAAGCTTTCTTT. It yields the protein CASSPAGGRDTEAFF.

The genes are TRBV30 and TRBJ2-7; D not resolved. Trimming removed 0 bases from V and 6 bases from J, with 9 bases in between. The CDR3 is 12 residues long. CDR1 is GTSNPN, CDR2 SVGIG, per germline (reference sequence). The DNA of the CDR3 is TGTGCCTGGAGTGTTTCAAGCGTCGAGCAGTACTTC. Protein product: CAWSVSSVEQYF. Variable domain in full (rest from reference TRBV30 and TRBJ2-7): SQTIHQWPATLVQPVGSPLSLECTVEGTSNPNLYWYRQAAGRGLQLLFYSVGIGQISSEVPQNLSASRPQDRQFILSSKKLLLSDSGFYLCAWSVSSVEQYFGPGTRLTVT.

This chain joins TRBV6-5 and TRBJ2-3; no clear D. V lost 5 bases and J 1 base, leaving 7 bases between the germline ends. The length of the CDR3 is 13 residues. Germline CDR1 MNHEY, CDR2 SVGAGI. The CDR3 spells CASSPLRTDTQYF. CDR3 sequence (DNA): TGTGCCAGCAGTCCCCTCCGCACAGATACGCAGTATTTT.

CDR3 nucleotides: TGTGCCAGCTCACCATCACTAGCGGAGAGGGAGACCCAGTACTTC. Its translation is CASSPSLAERETQYF. This chain links TRBV18 with TRBJ2-5; 8 nucleotides align to TRBD2. The germline CDR1 and CDR2 sequences are KGHSH and LQKENI. CDR3 size: 15 residues. After removal of 2 bases from V and 5 bases from J, the junction contained 7 bases not matched to a gene.

The chain links TRBV12-3 or TRBV12-4 to TRBJ1-2; unclear D gene. The CDR3 covers 13 residues. The germline V and J ends were trimmed by 7 bases and 1 base, with 10 bases remaining between them. The CDR3 nucleotides read TGTGCCAGCACACAGAACTTTAACTATGGCTACACCTTC. Its translation is CASTQNFNYGYTF.

This clone was seen just once. This chain connects TRBV6-2 or TRBV6-3 to TRBJ2-1; 7 nucleotides line up with TRBD2. Germline assignment: CDR1 MNHEY and CDR2 SVGEGT. The length of the CDR3 is 20 residues. V was pared by 6 bases and J by 2 bases, with 22 bases of the junction left unmatched. CDR3 nucleotide sequence: TGTGCCAGCAGCCCCATAAGAGCGGGAATTCCGGCCAGGACCTACAATGAGCAGTTCTTC. The encoded protein is CASSPIRAGIPARTYNEQFF.

The CDR3 loop reads CASSGGQGAGTGELFF. The CDR3 bases are TGTGCCAGCAGCGGGGGACAGGGGGCGGGGACCGGGGAGCTGTTTTTT. This chain connects TRBV4-2 to TRBJ2-2, with 12 nucleotides matching TRBD1. The CDR3 loop spans 16 amino acids. Trimming cost V 5 bases and J 5 bases; bases outside gene matches: 6. Per the germline V gene, CDR1 is LGHNA and CDR2 is YNFKEQ.

The chain has TRBV25-1 and TRBJ2-3, with 9 bases aligning to TRBD1. The J segment lost 4 bases and the V segment lost 3 bases, leaving 2 bases of the junction unmatched. The V gene's germline CDR1 is MGHDK and CDR2 SYGVNS. CDR3 length: 14 amino acids. CDR3 in amino acids: CASSDTGGSDTQYF. The CDR3 region has the DNA TGTGCCAGCAGTGATACAGGGGGCTCAGATACGCAGTATTTT.

This sequence joins TRBV10-1 and TRBJ2-1, with 10 bases aligning to TRBD1. V was pared by 3 bases and J by 8 bases, with 7 bases of the junction left unmatched. The CDR3 contains 15 residues. CDR1 is WNHNN, CDR2 SYGVQD, per germline (reference sequence). Here the CDR3 DNA reads TGCGCCAGCAGTGATGGGACAGGGGCCGGGGATGAGCAGTTCTTC. It translates to CASSDGTGAGDEQFF.

The genes are TRBV10-2 and TRBJ1-3; 8 bases align to TRBD1. CDR3 length equals 16 residues. CDR1 is WSHSY and CDR2 is SAAADI in the germline V gene. J gave up 4 bases and V 2 bases, and 7 bases lay outside the gene matches. The CDR3: CASSEPQGARGNTIYF. CDR3 bases: TGCGCCAGCAGTGAGCCCCAGGGGGCGAGAGGAAACACCATATATTTT.

The chain carries TRBV7-2 and TRBJ1-2; D not resolved. CDR1 is SGHTA and CDR2 is FQGNSA in the germline V gene. The CDR3 extends over 14 amino acids. V was cut by 0 bases and J by 2 bases, with 7 bases left in between. The CDR3 DNA sequence: TGTGCCAGCAGCTTAGCGGCCCCGAACTATGGCTACACCTTC. Translating it yields CASSLAAPNYGYTF.

The chain couples TRBV2 to TRBJ1-5; possible D gene TRBD1, 5 bases. Germline V gene lookup returns CDR1 SNHLY and CDR2 FYNNEI. The CDR3 has 14 residues. V lost 3 bases and J 3 bases, leaving 9 bases between the germline ends. The CDR3 DNA sequence: TGTGCCAGCAGTGAGGACACCCCCAATCAGCCCCAGCATTTT. It codes for CASSEDTPNQPQHF.

The CDR3 DNA sequence: TGCGCCAGCAGCCCGGGGACAGGAGTAAATGAAAAACTGTTTTTT. This codes for CASSPGTGVNEKLFF. The chain links TRBV5-1 to TRBJ1-4; 8 bases are a match to TRBD1. J lost 5 bases, V lost 4 bases, and 7 bases had no gene match. The germline V gene has CDR1 SGHRS and CDR2 YFSETQ. CDR3 length equals 15 residues.

CDR3 sequence reads: CASRGGPRFDNEQFF. In DNA form, the CDR3 reads TGTGCCAGCAGGGGAGGCCCAAGATTTGACAATGAGCAGTTCTTC. This chain connects TRBV6-5 to TRBJ2-1, with D possibly being TRBD2 (6 bases). CDR3 length equals 15 residues. CDR1 MNHEY and CDR2 SVGAGI come from the germline V gene. Trimming pared 6 bases from V and 5 bases from J, leaving 17 bases between.

This clone was detected once. The chain joins TRBV6-6 to TRBJ2-1, with a tentative D call TRBD2 (5 bases). The V end was cut by 0 bases, the J end by 6 bases, with 9 bases between. CDR1 MNHNY and CDR2 SVGAGI come from the germline V gene (reference sequence). The length of the CDR3 is 14 residues. The CDR3, as DNA: TGTGCCAGCAGTTACTCGACGGGGTCCAATGAGCAGTTCTTC. Its translation is CASSYSTGSNEQFF.

In this sample, this clone turned up once. The chain employs TRBV2 and TRBJ2-7; 10 bases agree with TRBD2. There are 15 residues in the CDR3. Germline CDR1 SNHLY, CDR2 FYNNEI. J lost 1 base, V lost 7 bases, and 7 bases had no gene match. CDR3 coding DNA: TGTGCCAGCACCCAACTGACTAGCGGGTCCTACGAGCAGTACTTC. As protein: CASTQLTSGSYEQYF.

The J gene is TRBJ2-3, the V gene TRBV24-1; 7 positions match TRBD2. CDR1 and CDR2 from the germline V gene are KGHDR and SFDVKD. V was pared by 5 bases and J by 4 bases, with 14 bases of the junction left unmatched. This CDR3 region has 17 residues. The CDR3 loop is CATSGPETGTTPDTQYF. CDR3 DNA sequence: TGTGCCACCAGTGGCCCAGAAACCGGGACTACCCCAGATACGCAGTATTTT.

The V call is TRBV7-2, the J call TRBJ2-7; 8 nucleotides match TRBD1. V trimming: 4 bases; J trimming: 6 bases; junction bases outside the gene matches: 8. The germline CDR1 and CDR2 sequences are SGHTA and FQGNSA. This CDR3 has 14 amino acids. The CDR3 sequence: CASSSWTGYGEQYF. As DNA, the CDR3 is TGTGCCAGCAGCTCGTGGACAGGGTATGGCGAGCAGTACTTC.

The rearrangement joins TRBV27 to TRBJ2-3; a weak D match, TRBD1 (5 bases). V lost 10 bases and J 4 bases, leaving 15 bases between the germline ends. The CDR3 consists of 13 residues. Germline-derived CDR1 and CDR2 are MNHEY and SMNVEV (reference sequence). The CDR3 is CATNFQGSDTQYF. The CDR3 nucleotides are TGTGCCACCAACTTCCAGGGATCAGATACGCAGTATTTT.

The chain recombines TRBV18 with TRBJ2-5, with TRBD1 identical over 7 bases. The CDR3 has 14 residues. V lost 9 bases, J lost 1 base, and 8 bases stayed unmatched. CDR1 is KGHSH and CDR2 is LQKENI in the germline V gene. CDR3 loop: CASTDRATQETQYF. CDR3 sequence (DNA): TGTGCCAGTACCGACAGGGCCACCCAAGAGACCCAGTACTTC.

The CDR3 DNA follows: TGTGCCAGTAGATTTCGGGACAGGGCTAGCACAGATACGCAGTATTTT. The encoded protein is CASRFRDRASTDTQYF. The V gene is TRBV19, the J gene TRBJ2-3, with 9 positions matching TRBD1. V trimming: 6 bases; J trimming: 0 bases; junction bases outside the gene matches: 7. The germline gives CDR1 LNHDA, CDR2 SQIVND (reference sequence). The CDR3 extends over 16 amino acids.

The genes are TRBV6-6 and TRBJ1-2; D is possibly TRBD1 (5 bases). Germline V CDR1 and CDR2: MNHNY, SVGAGI (reference sequence). Trimming stripped 5 bases from V and 1 base from J, with 20 bases between. The CDR3 length is 17 residues. The CDR3 loop reads CASSPRGRGAGNYGYTF. Here the CDR3 DNA reads TGTGCCAGCAGTCCCCGGGGGAGAGGGGCCGGTAACTATGGCTACACCTTC.

The J gene is TRBJ1-5, the V gene TRBV30, with D possibly TRBD1 on 6 matching bases. Trimming took off 2 bases at V and 5 bases at J, with 19 bases between the two ends. The germline CDR1 and CDR2 sequences are GTSNPN and SVGIG (reference sequence). The CDR3 sequence is 16 residues long. DNA for the CDR3: TGTGCCTGGAGTTCCACGATGACGGGGGGCTATCAGCCCCAGCATTTT. Translated, it gives CAWSSTMTGGYQPQHF.

This rearrangement joins TRBV7-9 to TRBJ1-5, with 10 positions matching TRBD1. Germline CDR1 SEHNR, CDR2 FQNEAQ (reference sequence). CDR3 length: 16 residues. J was trimmed by 5 bases and V by 0 bases; bases with no gene match: 4. In DNA, the CDR3 is TGTGCCAGCAGCTTAGCGAGGGACAGGGGCGATCAGCCCCAGCATTTT. It is translated as CASSLARDRGDQPQHF.

The chain is built from TRBV9 and TRBJ2-2, with 14 nucleotides matching TRBD2. V shed 0 bases and J 5 bases; nucleotides not matched to a gene: 6. Per germline, CDR1 SGDLS and CDR2 YYNGEE. This CDR3 spans 18 amino acids. The CDR3 coding sequence is TGTGCCAGCAGCGTAGGACTAGCGGGAGGGCCGAGGACCGGGGAGCTGTTTTTT. It translates to CASSVGLAGGPRTGELFF.

The chain joins TRBV5-4 to TRBJ2-7, with D perhaps matching TRBD1 (5 bases). The CDR3 sequence is 15 residues long. From germline, CDR1 is SGHNT and CDR2 YYREEE (reference sequence). The V end lost 4 bases, the J end lost 4 bases, and 18 bases lay between the germline ends. The CDR3 region has the DNA TGTGCCAGCAGCCCGATCCCCCAGACAGCATACGAGCAGTACTTC. Residues: CASSPIPQTAYEQYF.

V and J are TRBV27 and TRBJ2-2, with 8 bases that match TRBD2. Losses at the gene ends were 0 bases for V and 5 bases for J; bases not matched to a gene: 2. Per germline, CDR1 MNHEY and CDR2 SMNVEV (reference sequence). This CDR3 comprises 15 residues. In DNA, the CDR3 is TGTGCCAGCAGTTTATCCATAGCGGGAACCGGGGAGCTGTTTTTT. This encodes CASSLSIAGTGELFF.